The present TCR beta chain was sequenced within a study of cytomegalovirus exposure and HLA in healthy donors (dated by TCRdb to 2016 to 2017). Turning to the overall study: According to an earlier analysis of a few hundred of the donors, 150 million to 200 million T cells yielded 90 million to 130 million unique TCR beta sequences and approximately 300 Gb of sequence data. An early release that covered approximately 600 HLA-typed donors contained about 290 gigabases of sequencing data and approximately 85 million unique TCR sequences. Of the roughly 400 genotyped donors, 81% fell in the genetic ancestry cluster associated with self-reported Caucasian donors. The study was designed to test whether signatures of past pathogen exposure could be identified by cataloging public T cell receptors. The T cell repertoires of some 670 subjects were profiled by immunosequencing and related to cytomegalovirus serostatus. A separate validation cohort of approximately 130 different subjects was used in addition to the approximately 670-subject first cohort. To predict cytomegalovirus infection status, the study brought together high-throughput TCR immunosequencing, statistical association of individual TCRs with disease status, and machine learning. In a later analysis, previously published TCR beta repertoires from 666 donors were re-analyzed and high-resolution HLA genotyping was added so that TCR occurrence patterns could be studied. The later analysis used no new phenotypic data to find candidate immune exposures, relying instead on TCR beta sequences and their occurrence across donors. In an earlier analysis of roughly 540 of the donors, high-throughput TCR beta sequencing was used to judge whether each TCR beta V gene segment behaved as functional or pseudogenic. Donor age, sex, ethnicity and CMV serostatus were compiled alongside the repertoire data. A later genetic analysis used genome-wide SNP genotypes for about 60% of the roughly 700 donors, treating that subset as a discovery cohort. All discovery cohort repertoires had been generated using a single sequencing platform. Both class I and class II loci were covered by HLA typing, at four-digit resolution. The number of typed donors differed by locus: about 629-640 for A, B, C, DRB1 and DQB1; 500 to 550 for DQA1; approximately 610 for DPA1; and some 450 for DPB1. Because of strong linkage in the cohort, roughly five DR-DQ haplotypes were treated as single units for association and clustering. On average, roughly 240,000 unique TCR beta nucleotide sequences were sequenced per donor among 398 genotyped donors of the cohort, with roughly 19% of those sequences being non-productive.

This clone was counted between two and nine times. Its recognized antigen is unknown. No much larger clone exists at a distance of one base, and base qualities are not known. Library construction relied on the immunoSEQ multiplex PCR assay. For the multiplex PCR, a mixture combining 60 forward primers for TCR Vbeta segments and 13 reverse primers for TCR Jbeta segments was used. The CDR3 region of rearranged TCR beta genes was amplified from genomic DNA with a multiplex PCR assay. The Illumina HiSeq System was used to sequence the amplified TCR beta libraries as 87-base-pair reads. Per the source publication's procedure: In a later analysis, around 80 million unique TCR beta chains were counted across the roughly 670 repertoires, and roughly 10 million of these chains were shared by at least two donors. A nearest-neighbor algorithm error-corrected the raw reads and collapsed the reads into unique sequences, merging closely related sequences to remove PCR and sequencing errors. Alignment of CDR3 sequences to IMGT reference sequences was used to assign V, D and J gene segments. For a sequence to be retained, a match of at least six nucleotides was required to both a V gene segment and a J gene segment. Rearrangements were classified as productive when the CDR3 lacked stop codons and remained in frame with V and J, and all other rearrangements were classified as non-productive. Following IMGT convention, CDR3 was defined as the stretch from the second conserved V-encoded cysteine up to the conserved J-encoded phenylalanine. The earlier analysis of roughly 590 of the donors excluded any sequence lacking an unambiguous match to a single V gene segment. An earlier analysis of a few hundred of the donors classified V segments as functional when productive rearrangements were above 56.7% and as segregating when the standard deviation between donors was above 5%. A statistical classification framework was built for diagnosing cytomegalovirus status from the catalog of TCR beta chain sequences. In a later analysis, V and J genes were assigned by comparing TCR nucleotide sequences against IMGT/GENE-DB human TR gene sequences. Using the TCRdist pipeline, a later analysis assigned CDR3 sequences along with most-parsimonious VDJ recombination scenarios. In a later analysis, each TCR beta chain was defined by its CDR3 amino acid sequence together with its V-gene family, and reads without a unique V-gene family were excluded. As a way to deal with suspected cross-contamination and a sequencing artifact, a later analysis dropped 450 to 700 nucleotide sequences that were highly shared and had low generation probability. In a later analysis, a clonal expansion index for each public chain was calculated from normalized within-repertoire ranks of inferred template counts. Generation probabilities in a later analysis came from a VDJ recombination model fitted to out-of-frame rearrangements, and those results were checked against IGoR. Hypergeometric tests were used in a later analysis to score TCR-TCR, TCR-HLA and TCR-CMV co-occurrence, with a repertoire-size bias correction applied to the TCR pairs. False discovery rates were estimated in a later analysis by permuting HLA or CMV assignments 20 times. In a later analysis, co-occurring TCRs were grouped using DBSCAN, and TCRdist sequence similarity was added for clustering within HLA-allele-positive subsets. Repertoires with fewer than 30,000 or more than 120,000 public chains, plus five repertoires with anomalous nucleotide sharing, were excluded from co-occurrence clustering. TCRdb took over this immuneACCESS table, retaining in-frame rearrangements with V and J assigned. Such tables are incomplete; in checked studies, under half of the missing clones stem from an unresolved V gene, and the remainder is unexplained. V and J calls and clone size are copied from that table; D and trimming were computed from the DNA. The sample includes about 120,000 clones, with over 65% observed a single time. Around 0.79% of the sample comes from the top ten.

The full study reports these points: Correlated functional status among segregating V segments might reflect linkage disequilibrium, but an unknown experimental factor could not be ruled out. A cluster of highly shared sequence variants was judged likely to represent a technical artifact of the sequencing pipeline. A later genetic analysis reported fewer N-insertions in productive TCRs among donors in an Asian-associated ancestry cluster than the approximately 700-donor mean. In a later analysis, several top co-occurrence clusters were reported to appear linked to parvovirus B19, influenza, CMV and Epstein-Barr virus. CMV serostatus was the only immune exposure information available for the cohort. When HLA alleles, especially DR and DQ, strongly co-occurred, attributing TCR associations to individual alleles was difficult. Because counts were too low, some 16 rarely observed V segments, including chromosome 9 orphons, were excluded from the earlier analysis of roughly 580 of the donors. In an earlier analysis of around 600 of the donors, most TCR beta V segments were observed in productive rearrangements about 87% or about 30% of the time, broadly matching IMGT annotations. Some IMGT-functional V segments, including TRBV6-2 and TRBV6-3, could not be distinguished by the 87-base-pair reads and were therefore excluded. HLA typing was unavailable for some donors at each locus, so association tests used only the typed subset. In the study, approximately 150 TCR beta chains were listed as associated with cytomegalovirus. In a later analysis, about 16,000 TCR beta sequences were associated with specific HLA alleles at a false discovery rate of 0.05. A further reported finding was that TCR beta sequences accurately predicted the HLA-A and HLA-B alleles for most subjects in the first cohort. An association between a missense DCLRE1C variant and V-gene and J-gene trimming of TCR beta chains was found in a later genetic analysis and replicated in an independent cohort. In a later analysis, HLA-associated TCR beta chains showed more clonal expansion and lower generation probabilities than non-associated chains that were equally common. This cohort had only TCR beta chains sequenced, and the lack of alpha or paired-chain data limited which features could be detected. In a later analysis, most CMV-associated TCR beta chains were found to appear HLA-restricted, with HLA associations seemingly driven largely by CMV exposure. Most TCR sequences were observed very rarely across donors, whereas some public TCRs were present in many individuals. The classifier was reported to diagnose cytomegalovirus status with high specificity and sensitivity in both the original and validation cohorts. According to a later analysis, TCR association rates differed among HLA loci, with DRB1 alleles showing the most associated TCRs and HLA-C alleles showing the fewest. It was suggested by the authors that the approach could potentially be generalized to other disease states and immunological phenotypes. The presence/absence analyses assumed that sequencing depth was roughly uniform across donors, and that assumption may not be true. In vitro tests confirmed that a few of the cytomegalovirus-associated TCR beta chains recognize cytomegalovirus antigens.

The cohort consisted of 650 to 700 healthy bone marrow donors. At the time of sampling, all cohort members were nominally healthy, though unrecorded immune exposures were likely present. The donor tested CMV seronegative, placing the donor among the 350 or so seronegative members of the cohort. Each donor provided a peripheral blood sample, and peripheral blood mononuclear cells were used for TCR beta sequencing. Genomic DNA extraction from the blood cell samples was performed with the Qiagen DNeasy Blood Extraction Kit. A distance of 6 bases separates the germline ends of V and J, which lose 5 bases and 3 bases respectively. The CDR3 spans 11 residues, from the cysteine through the phenylalanine. The retained sequence is limited to the CDR3, 33 bases, with the frame set at the first base. Per the germline V gene (reference sequence), GTSNPN is the CDR1 and SVGIG is the CDR2.

The sequence links TRBV30 to TRBJ2-3, with an unclear D gene assignment. The receptor was derived from a woman aged 25 to 39 in good health and CMV-seronegative. The specimen was PBMCs. The encoded CDR3 is CAWDITDTQYF. Read as DNA, the sequence is TGTGCCTGGGACATAACAGATACGCAGTATTTT.